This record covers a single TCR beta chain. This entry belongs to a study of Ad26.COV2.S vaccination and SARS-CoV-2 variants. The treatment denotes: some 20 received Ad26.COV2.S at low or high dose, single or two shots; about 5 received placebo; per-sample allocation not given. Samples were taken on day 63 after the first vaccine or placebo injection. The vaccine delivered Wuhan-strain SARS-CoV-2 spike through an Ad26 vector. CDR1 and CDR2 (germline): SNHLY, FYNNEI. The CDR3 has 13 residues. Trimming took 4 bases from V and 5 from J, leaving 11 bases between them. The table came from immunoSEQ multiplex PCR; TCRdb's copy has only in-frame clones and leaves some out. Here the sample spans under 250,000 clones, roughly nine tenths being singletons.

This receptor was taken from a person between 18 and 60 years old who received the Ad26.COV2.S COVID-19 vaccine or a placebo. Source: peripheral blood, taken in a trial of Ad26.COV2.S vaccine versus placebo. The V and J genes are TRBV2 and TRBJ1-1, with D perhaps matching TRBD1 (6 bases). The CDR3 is CASSVGTYTEAFF. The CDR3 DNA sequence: TGTGCCAGCAGTGTTGGGACATATACTGAAGCTTTCTTT. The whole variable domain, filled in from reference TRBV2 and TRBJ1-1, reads EPEVTQTPSHQVTQMGQEVILRCVPISNHLYFYWYRQILGQKVEFLVSFYNNEISEKSEIFDDQFSVERPDGSNFTLKIRSTKLEDSAMYFCASSVGTYTEAFFGQGTRLTVV.